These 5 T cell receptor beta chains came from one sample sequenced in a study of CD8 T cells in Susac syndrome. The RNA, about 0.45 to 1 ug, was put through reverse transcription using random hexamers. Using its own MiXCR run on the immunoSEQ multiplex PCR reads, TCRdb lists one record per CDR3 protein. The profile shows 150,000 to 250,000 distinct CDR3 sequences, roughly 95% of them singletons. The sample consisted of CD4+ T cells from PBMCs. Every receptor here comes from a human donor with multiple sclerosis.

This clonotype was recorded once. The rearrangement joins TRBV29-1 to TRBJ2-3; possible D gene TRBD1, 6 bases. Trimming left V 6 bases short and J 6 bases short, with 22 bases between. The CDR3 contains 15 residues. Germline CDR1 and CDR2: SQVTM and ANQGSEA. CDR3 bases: TGCAGCGTCGCAGGGGAAGGACTTCTCGTGGATACGCAGTATTTT. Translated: CSVAGEGLLVDTQYF.

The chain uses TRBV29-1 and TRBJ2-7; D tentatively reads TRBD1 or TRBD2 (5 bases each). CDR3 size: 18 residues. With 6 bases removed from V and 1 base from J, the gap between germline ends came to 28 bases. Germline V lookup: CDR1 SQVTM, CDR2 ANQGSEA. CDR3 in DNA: TGCAGCGTAATGGGGCGGGCGGTGAAGCTAAGCAAATCCTACGAGCAGTACTTC. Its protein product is CSVMGRAVKLSKSYEQYF.

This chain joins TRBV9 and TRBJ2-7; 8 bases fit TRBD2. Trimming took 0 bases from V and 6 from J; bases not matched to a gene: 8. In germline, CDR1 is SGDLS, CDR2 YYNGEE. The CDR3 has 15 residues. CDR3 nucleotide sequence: TGTGCCAGCAGCGTAGTTTCAGCGGGAGTCTCCGAGCAGTACTTC. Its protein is CASSVVSAGVSEQYF.

CDR3: CASSLALLSYEQYF. For the CDR3, the DNA is TGTGCCAGCAGTCTGGCCCTATTATCCTACGAGCAGTACTTC. The gene calls are TRBV3-1 and TRBJ2-7; D remains unclear. CDR3 length: 14 amino acids. The V end lost 6 bases, the J end lost 1 base, and 13 bases lay between the germline ends. The germline V gene has CDR1 LGHDT and CDR2 YNNKEL (reference sequence).

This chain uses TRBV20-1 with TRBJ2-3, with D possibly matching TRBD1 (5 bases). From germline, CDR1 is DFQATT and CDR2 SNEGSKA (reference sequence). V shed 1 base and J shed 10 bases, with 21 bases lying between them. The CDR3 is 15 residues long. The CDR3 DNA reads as TGCAGTGCTAGAGGCAAAAGGCAGGGCAGCTTGTCGCAGTATTTT. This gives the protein CSARGKRQGSLSQYF.